The rows below give T cell receptor beta chains drawn from one sample of a study of blood T cell repertoires in COVID-19. Produced via immunoSEQ multiplex PCR; TCRdb's table is partial and in-frame only. The sample yields about 210,000 clones, 80% to 90% seen once. Sequencing used peripheral blood. The source is an elderly woman with COVID-19, enrolled during active disease. The CDR3 runs from the conserved cysteine through the conserved F or W. The D gene is left open where the match is weak. The size of a clone is reported for some rows only, either as once, few or many, or as a class for expanded clones.

D gene,clone size,V gene,J gene,CDR3 DNA,CDR3 protein
TRBD1,once,TRBV2,TRBJ2-6,TGTGCCAGCAGTGAACATGTCAGGGGGATGGTTGGGGCCAACGTCCTGACTTTC,CASSEHVRGMVGANVLTF
.,.,TRBV7-9,TRBJ2-3,TGTGCCAGCAGCTTGTTACTTAACAGGGGGGGGCCCGGAGGAGATACGCAGTATTTT,CASSLLLNRGGPGGDTQYF
TRBD2,.,TRBV27,TRBJ2-3,TGTGCCAGCAGAGTGACTAGCGGGGGGGCTAGAGATACGCAGTATTTT,CASRVTSGGARDTQYF
.,.,TRBV30,TRBJ1-1,TGTGCCTGGAGTGTAGGGGCGCTGGGCAACACTGAAGCTTTCTTT,CAWSVGALGNTEAFF
.,few,TRBV21-1,TRBJ2-1,TGTGCCAGCAGCGAACGGACTAGCGATACGTCAAGTTTACCCTACAATGAGCAGTTCTTC,CASSERTSDTSSLPYNEQFF
TRBD1,.,TRBV2,TRBJ1-3,TGTGCCAGCAGGGAAACAGGGGTTGGTGGAAACACCATATATTTT,CASRETGVGGNTIYF
.,.,TRBV6-5,TRBJ1-5,TGTGCCAGCAGTTACTCGGGAGGTCCCAATCAGCCCCAGCATTTT,CASSYSGGPNQPQHF
.,.,TRBV7-2,TRBJ1-1,TGTGCCAGCAGTCCCCCCCAGGGAGGGACTGAAGCTTTCTTT,CASSPPQGGTEAFF
TRBD1,.,TRBV9,TRBJ1-6,TGTGCCAGCAGCGCCGGACAGGGATATAATTCACCCCTCCACTTT,CASSAGQGYNSPLHF
TRBD1,.,TRBV5-1,TRBJ1-1,TGCGCCAGCAGCCCCGGACAGGGGGCTACTGAAGCTTTCTTT,CASSPGQGATEAFF
TRBD1,.,TRBV11-2,TRBJ1-2,TGTGCCAGCAGCTTAGATCAGCTTTGGGAGGAGGGGGCCTATGGCTACACCTTC,CASSLDQLWEEGAYGYTF
.,.,TRBV3-1/TRBV3-2,TRBJ2-5,TGTGCCAGCAGCCAAGTCAGGACCCAGTACTTC,CASSQVRTQYF
.,few,TRBV29-1,TRBJ1-5,TGCAGCGTTGGGCCGGGGGGGGATCAGCCCCAGCATTTT,CSVGPGGDQPQHF
.,.,TRBV27,TRBJ2-1,TGTGCCAGCAGTCTTACCCCTCCTCAGGGAGGTTCCTACAATGAGCAGTTCTTC,CASSLTPPQGGSYNEQFF
TRBD2,.,TRBV9,TRBJ2-3,TGTGCCAGCAGCCCTACTGGGACTAGCGGGGGGCATACAGATACGCAGTATTTT,CASSPTGTSGGHTDTQYF